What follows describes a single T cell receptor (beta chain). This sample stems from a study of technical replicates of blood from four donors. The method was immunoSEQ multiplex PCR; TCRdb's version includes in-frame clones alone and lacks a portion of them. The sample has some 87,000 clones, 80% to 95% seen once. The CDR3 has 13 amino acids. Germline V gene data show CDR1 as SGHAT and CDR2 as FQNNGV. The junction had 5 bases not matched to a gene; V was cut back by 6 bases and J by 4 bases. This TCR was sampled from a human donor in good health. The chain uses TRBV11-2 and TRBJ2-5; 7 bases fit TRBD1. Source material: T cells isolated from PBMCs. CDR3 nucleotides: TGTGCCAGCAGATTAACAGGGGTAGAGACCCAGTACTTC. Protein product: CASRLTGVETQYF.